The next 15 T cell receptor beta chains were all read from a single sample in a study of cytomegalovirus exposure and HLA in healthy donors. PCR was performed using 60 Vbeta and 13 Jbeta primers. The data were produced by immunoSEQ multiplex PCR, yet TCRdb's version contains in-frame clones alone and is incomplete. The table includes roughly 120,000 clones, 74% detected once. The specimen was PBMCs. These receptors all stem from a man aged 25 to 40 in good health and CMV-seropositive.

The chain recombines TRBV10-3 with TRBJ2-7, with 11 bases matching TRBD2. Germline CDR1 reads ENHRY; CDR2 reads SYGVKD. The CDR3 has 18 residues. The trim removed 4 bases at V and 0 bases at J, leaving 11 bases unmatched. CDR3 nucleotide sequence: TGTGCCATCAGTGGGTCTTCATTAGCGGGGGGGAGCTCCTACGAGCAGTACTTC. Translating it yields CAISGSSLAGGSSYEQYF.

The chain combines TRBV10-1 with TRBJ2-1; 12 bases align to TRBD2. The CDR3 has 15 amino acids. Losses at the gene ends were 4 bases for V and 7 bases for J; bases not matched to a gene: 5. Germline V lookup: CDR1 WNHNN, CDR2 SYGVQD (reference sequence). The CDR3 sequence is CASSASGGDSNEQFF. The CDR3 DNA reads as TGCGCCAGCAGTGCTAGCGGGGGGGATTCAAATGAGCAGTTCTTC.

CDR3: CASSLARQGGTDTQYF. Here the CDR3 DNA reads TGTGCCAGCAGCTTAGCCCGACAGGGGGGCACAGATACGCAGTATTTT. V is TRBV7-2 and J is TRBJ2-3; 9 positions match TRBD1. Per germline, CDR1 SGHTA and CDR2 FQGNSA. The V segment lost 0 bases and the J segment 1 base; nucleotides outside the gene matches: 2. This CDR3 comprises 16 residues.

The V call is TRBV25-1, the J call TRBJ1-1, with D possibly matching TRBD1 (5 bases). The CDR3 loop spans 14 amino acids. Germline loops: CDR1 MGHDK, CDR2 SYGVNS. Trimming removed 1 base at V and 7 bases at J, with 13 bases between. The CDR3 reads CASSEFVGRSEAFF. CDR3 bases: TGTGCCAGCAGTGAATTCGTGGGGCGGAGTGAAGCTTTCTTT.

The CDR3 loop reads CASTRRDDRGTEAFF. In DNA form, the CDR3 reads TGTGCCAGCACCCGACGGGATGACAGGGGGACTGAAGCTTTCTTT. V and J are TRBV5-4 and TRBJ1-1, with 9 nucleotides matching TRBD1. Per the germline V gene, CDR1 is SGHNT and CDR2 is YYREEE (reference sequence). The CDR3 totals 15 residues. Unmatched junction bases numbered 11, after V lost 6 bases and J lost 5 bases.

On this clone itself: One end of the junction does not line up with germline, which may come from a read error. This chain links TRBV13 with TRBJ2-3, with 8 nucleotides matching TRBD2. CDR1 and CDR2 (germline): PRHDT, FYEKMQ (reference sequence). The CDR3 extends over 14 amino acids. The CDR3: CASSQLAREDTRYF. CDR3 coding DNA: TGTGCCAGCAGCCAACTAGCGCGGGAGGATACGCGGTATTTT.

The chain uses TRBV5-1 and TRBJ2-5; 8 nucleotides agree with TRBD2. From germline, CDR1 is SGHRS and CDR2 YFSETQ. Trimming at V came to 0 bases and at J to 2 bases, leaving 3 bases not matched to a gene. There are 15 residues in the CDR3. The CDR3 region is CASSLAASGQETQYF. The CDR3, as DNA: TGCGCCAGCAGCTTGGCGGCTAGCGGGCAAGAGACCCAGTACTTC.

The V call is TRBV9, the J call TRBJ2-1; 14 bases align to TRBD2. The length of the CDR3 is 16 residues. Germline V gene sequence: CDR1 SGDLS, CDR2 YYNGEE. J lost 8 bases, V lost 0 bases, and 4 bases had no gene match. The CDR3 reads CASSVVATSGGDEQFF. The CDR3 DNA follows: TGTGCCAGCAGCGTAGTGGCGACTAGCGGGGGGGATGAGCAGTTCTTC.

The V gene is TRBV4-2, the J gene TRBJ2-7; TRBD1 agrees at 7 bases. CDR1 is LGHNA and CDR2 is YNFKEQ in the germline V gene. V was pared by 4 bases and J by 4 bases, with 16 bases of the junction left unmatched. The CDR3 loop spans 17 amino acids. The CDR3 protein is CASSPAVGTAVSYEQYF. In DNA, the CDR3 is TGTGCCAGCAGCCCCGCAGTGGGGACAGCTGTATCTTACGAGCAGTACTTC.

In DNA form, the CDR3 reads TGTGCCAGCTCACTGACAGGGTCCGCGAACACCGGGGAGCTGTTTTTT. Its translation: CASSLTGSANTGELFF. The chain is built from TRBV18 and TRBJ2-2, with TRBD1 identical over 7 bases. Germline V CDR1 and CDR2: KGHSH, LQKENI. Trimming cost V 4 bases and J 0 bases; bases outside gene matches: 5. This CDR3 comprises 16 residues.

The J gene is TRBJ1-6, the V gene TRBV6-5, with 8 positions matching TRBD1. This CDR3 is built from 13 residues. V shed 7 bases, J shed 8 bases, and the junction held 4 bases outside the gene matches. The germline CDR1 and CDR2 sequences are MNHEY and SVGAGI. The CDR3, as DNA: TGTGCCAGCACTCAGGGGGCGGATTCACCCCTCCACTTT. This encodes CASTQGADSPLHF.

The chain has TRBV7-9 and TRBJ2-5; 11 bases line up with TRBD2. The CDR3 length is 16 residues. V shed 5 bases and J 1 base; nucleotides not matched to a gene: 6. Germline CDR1 and CDR2: SEHNR and FQNEAQ (reference sequence). The CDR3 sequence: CASSPRLAGLQETQYF. The CDR3 DNA reads TGTGCCAGCAGCCCCCGACTAGCGGGGCTCCAAGAGACCCAGTACTTC.

This clone was recorded once. The same CDR3 arises from other DNA sequences in this sample as well. CDR3 DNA: TGTGCCAGCTCACCGACAGGGGGGGAGAACACTGAAGCTTTCTTT. Translated: CASSPTGGENTEAFF. The chain employs TRBV18 and TRBJ1-1; 9 nucleotides line up with TRBD1. Germline CDR1 and CDR2: KGHSH and LQKENI. This CDR3 has 15 amino acids. V trimming: 3 bases; J trimming: 1 base; junction bases outside the gene matches: 3. Full variable domain (rest looked up from reference TRBV18 and TRBJ1-1): NAGVMQNPRHLVRRRGQEARLRCSPMKGHSHVYWYRQLPEEGLKFMVYLQKENIIDESGMPKERFSAEFPKEGPSILRIQQVVRGDSAAYFCASSPTGGENTEAFFGQGTRLTVV.

This chain connects TRBV5-4 to TRBJ1-2; no definite D call. The CDR3 extends over 13 amino acids. The germline CDR1 and CDR2 sequences are SGHNT and YYREEE (reference sequence). V was clipped by 1 base and J by 0 bases, with 4 bases between them. The CDR3: CASSLIANYGYTF. CDR3 nucleotides: TGTGCCAGCAGCTTGATCGCTAACTATGGCTACACCTTC.

The chain carries TRBV27 and TRBJ2-1; 7 positions match TRBD1. V trimming: 8 bases; J trimming: 7 bases; junction bases outside the gene matches: 8. The germline gives CDR1 MNHEY, CDR2 SMNVEV (reference sequence). The CDR3 contains 13 residues. This CDR3 is CASCRGRGNEQFF. The CDR3 region has the DNA TGTGCCAGCTGTCGCGGCAGGGGGAATGAGCAGTTCTTC.